This T cell receptor beta chain was captured by sequencing in a study of blood T cell repertoires in COVID-19 (dated by TCRdb to 2020 to 2022). With regard to the full study: Samples covering the acute and convalescent phases of COVID-19 were provided by collaborators in the United States, Italy and Spain. The material from the prospective study consisted of cDNA or gDNA derived from T cells, B-cell-depleted T cells, or PBMCs. Deeply sampled blood TCRbeta repertoires from subjects exposed to, actively infected with, or recovered from COVID-19 were included in the dataset. The repertoires were made available in a free public database intended to serve as a resource for research on the immune response to SARS-CoV-2. Samples were obtained from the ongoing ImmuneRACE study (first 160 participants) and from some 1,300 subjects provided by 6 global collaborators. Sample metadata almost always included a de-identified subject ID, COVID-19 status, age in years and sex. Where HLA class I and class II types were available, the types were taken from metadata supplied by the sample provider, not from assay-based typing. What the study reported, not specific to this receptor: The quantity of clinical and demographic metadata differed by source and by participant and was supplied without curation.

The immunoSEQ Assay, a bias-controlled multiplex PCR, was used to amplify TCRbeta CDR3 regions from genomic DNA. The study's own analysis went as follows. Within the assay, amplification of reference gene primers was used to estimate how many nucleated cells each sample contained. To quantify the absolute abundance of each unique TCRbeta CDR3 rearrangement, sequence reads were collapsed and filtered. Productive Simpson clonality was computed per sample as the square root of Simpson's diversity index over productive rearrangements. TCRdb took this table from immuneACCESS and kept in-frame rearrangements with V and J called. Such tables lack part of the clones; where checked against another copy, unresolved V genes explain under half of the gap, and the rest is unexplained. V and J calls and clone size are as listed in that table; D and trimming were resolved from the DNA. The sample profile shows roughly 30,000 clones; 70% to 90% of them were found once. The ten largest clones capture under 65% of the sample.

In regard to this clone: Its antigen is currently not known. No base-level quality is on record; no much larger clone is a single base apart.

Each collaborating institution followed its own protocols to collect whole blood in K2EDTA tubes. Collaborator samples were shipped for TCRbeta analysis as frozen whole blood, isolated PBMCs, or DNA extracted from either sample type. Measured from the cysteine to the phenylalanine, the CDR3 is 15 residues long. Only CDR3 DNA is held: 45 bases, read in frame from base 1. As encoded in the germline V gene (reference sequence), CDR1 is MNHEY while CDR2 is SMNVEV. Germline trimming: 7 bases from V, 4 bases from J; junction bases outside gene matches: 8. This receptor was taken from a man between 65 and 85 years old with acute or convalescent COVID-19. The receptor chain draws on TRBV27 and TRBJ2-1, with 9 bases aligning to TRBD2. Sequencing was performed on peripheral blood. The DNA sequence is TGTGCCAGCACAAGGGCGGGGGGGCTTTACAATGAGCAGTTCTTC. Its coded protein is CASTRAGGLYNEQFF.